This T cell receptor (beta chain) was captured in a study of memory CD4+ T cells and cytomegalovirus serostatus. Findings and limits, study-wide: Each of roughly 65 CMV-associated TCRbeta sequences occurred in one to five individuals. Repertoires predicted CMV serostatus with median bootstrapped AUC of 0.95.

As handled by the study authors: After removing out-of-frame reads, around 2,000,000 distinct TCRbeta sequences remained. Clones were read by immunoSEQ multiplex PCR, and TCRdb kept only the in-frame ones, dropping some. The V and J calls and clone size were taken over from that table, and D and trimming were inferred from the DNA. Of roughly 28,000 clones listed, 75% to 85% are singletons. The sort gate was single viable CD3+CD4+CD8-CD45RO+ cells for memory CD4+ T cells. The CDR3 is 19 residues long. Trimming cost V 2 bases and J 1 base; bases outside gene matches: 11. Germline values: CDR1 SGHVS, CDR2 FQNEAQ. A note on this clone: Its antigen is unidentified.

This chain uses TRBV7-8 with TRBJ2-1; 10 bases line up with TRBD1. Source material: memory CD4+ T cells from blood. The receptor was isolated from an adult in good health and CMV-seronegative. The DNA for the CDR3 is TGTGCCAGCAGCTTACGACAGGGGGCCCTTTTAGAGTCCTACAATGAGCAGTTCTTC. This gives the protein CASSLRQGALLESYNEQFF.